The 2 T cell receptor beta chains in this list originate from one sample, sequenced in a study of cytomegalovirus exposure and HLA in healthy donors (dated by TCRdb to between 2016 and 2019). Library preparation was by the immunoSEQ multiplex PCR assay. For the multiplex PCR, a mixture combining 60 forward primers for TCR Vbeta segments and 13 reverse primers for TCR Jbeta segments was used. Imported from immuneACCESS, the table was reduced by TCRdb to in-frame sequences with V and J called. These copies leave out some clones; in studies compared against another copy, an unresolved V gene accounts for under half, and the cause of the remainder is not known. The sample table shows roughly 150,000 clones, and around 70% are seen once. The ten most abundant clones make up 1.5% to 2% of the sample. Sequencing used PBMCs. The receptors come from a woman in her 30s in good health and CMV-seronegative.

This clone was seen once. At one end the junction does not follow the germline gene, possibly because of a read error. CDR3 region: CAWSQGGNQPQHF. The CDR3 nucleotides read TGTGCCTGGAGTCAAGGGGGCAACCAGCCCCAGCATTTT. J is TRBJ1-5 and V is TRBV30; 7 positions agree with TRBD1. CDR1 is GTSNPN, CDR2 SVGIG, per germline (reference sequence). This CDR3 comprises 13 residues.

This clone was recorded only once. The rearrangement joins TRBV9 to TRBJ2-7, with a tentative D call TRBD2 (6 bases). This CDR3 is 14 amino acids long. Trimming pared 3 bases from V and 2 bases from J, leaving 12 bases between. Germline V gene sequence: CDR1 SGDLS, CDR2 YYNGEE. CDR3 loop: CASSAEGRTYEQYF. CDR3 DNA: TGTGCCAGCAGCGCGGAGGGACGTACCTACGAGCAGTACTTC. Full variable domain (missing parts from reference TRBV9 and TRBJ2-7): DSGVTQTPKHLITATGQRVTLRCSPRSGDLSVYWYQQSLDQGLQFLIQYYNGEERAKGNILERFSAQQFPDLHSELNLSSLELGDSALYFCASSAEGRTYEQYFGPGTRLTVT.